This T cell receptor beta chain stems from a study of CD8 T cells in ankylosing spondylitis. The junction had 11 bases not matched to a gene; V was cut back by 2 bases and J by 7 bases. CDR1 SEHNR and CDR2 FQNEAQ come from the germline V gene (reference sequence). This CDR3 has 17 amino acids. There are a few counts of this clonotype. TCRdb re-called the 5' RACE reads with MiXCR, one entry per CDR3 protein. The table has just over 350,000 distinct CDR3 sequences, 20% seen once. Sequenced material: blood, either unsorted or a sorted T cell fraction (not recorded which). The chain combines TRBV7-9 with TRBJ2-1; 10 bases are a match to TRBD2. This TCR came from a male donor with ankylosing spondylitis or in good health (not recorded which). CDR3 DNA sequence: TGTGCCAGCAGCTTATCCAGCGGGGGGGCCTTATCGAATGAGCAGTTCTTC. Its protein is CASSLSSGGALSNEQFF.